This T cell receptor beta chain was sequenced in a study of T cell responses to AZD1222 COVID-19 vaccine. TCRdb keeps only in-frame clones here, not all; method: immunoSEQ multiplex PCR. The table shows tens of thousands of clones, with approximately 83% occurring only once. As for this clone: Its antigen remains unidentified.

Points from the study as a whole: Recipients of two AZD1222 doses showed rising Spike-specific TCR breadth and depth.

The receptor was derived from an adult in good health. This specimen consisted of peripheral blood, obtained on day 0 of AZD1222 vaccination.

CDR3 amino acids: CASSFGQGGGYGYTF. CDR3 coding DNA: TGTGCCAGCAGTTTCGGACAGGGTGGCGGCTATGGCTACACCTTC. This chain connects TRBV27 to TRBJ1-2, with 8 nucleotides matching TRBD1. Germline CDR1 reads MNHEY; CDR2 reads SMNVEV (reference sequence). The CDR3 is 15 amino acids. Trimming removed 3 bases from V and 4 bases from J; junction bases left unmatched: 7.